This is a list of T cell receptor beta chains from one sample in a study of shared clonotypes between healthy human individuals. Here immunoSEQ multiplex PCR was the method, and the copy in TCRdb shows in-frame clones only, minus some. The data contain around 510,000 clones, roughly 79% of them singletons. The sample consisted of PBMCs. The receptor source for this set is a woman aged 40 to 50 in good health. Some clones in this sample may be carry-over from other donors' samples. CDR3s include the opening cysteine and the closing phenylalanine or tryptophan. Fields, in order: CDR3 protein, CDR3 DNA, D gene, V gene, clone size, J gene. The D gene is left open where the match is weak. Clone size is shown for a subset of rows, as once, few, many or a class of expanded clone.

CDR3aa: CASSSYGTSGYNEQFF; CDR3nt: TGTGCCAGCAGTTCTTACGGGACTAGCGGCTACAATGAGCAGTTCTTC; d_gene: TRBD2; v_gene: TRBV6-6; abundance: -; j_gene: TRBJ2-1
CDR3aa: CASSQEGGADQPQHF; CDR3nt: TGCGCCAGCAGCCAAGAGGGAGGGGCAGATCAGCCCCAGCATTTT; d_gene: -; v_gene: TRBV4-1; abundance: -; j_gene: TRBJ1-5
CDR3aa: CASSSLLAGDTQYF; CDR3nt: TGTGCCAGCAGCTCACTATTAGCGGGAGATACGCAGTATTTT; d_gene: TRBD2; v_gene: TRBV5-6; abundance: -; j_gene: TRBJ2-3
CDR3aa: CASSPTGEAYEQYF; CDR3nt: TGTGCCAGCAGCCCCACAGGTGAAGCCTACGAGCAGTACTTC; d_gene: -; v_gene: TRBV7-9; abundance: -; j_gene: TRBJ2-7
CDR3aa: CASSPRTGKNIQYF; CDR3nt: TGTGCCAGCTCACCACGGACAGGGAAAAACATTCAGTACTTC; d_gene: TRBD1; v_gene: TRBV18; abundance: once; j_gene: TRBJ2-4
CDR3aa: CASSPRTAGGDTEAFF; CDR3nt: TGTGCCAGCAGTCCCCGGACAGCCGGGGGAGACACTGAAGCTTTCTTT; d_gene: -; v_gene: TRBV27; abundance: few; j_gene: TRBJ1-1
CDR3aa: CASSLSGVEDTQYF; CDR3nt: TGTGCCAGCAGTCTAAGCGGGGTCGAGGATACGCAGTATTTT; d_gene: TRBD2; v_gene: TRBV2; abundance: -; j_gene: TRBJ2-3
CDR3aa: CASRGGLATDTQYF; CDR3nt: TGTGCCAGTCGAGGCGGACTAGCAACAGATACGCAGTATTTT; d_gene: TRBD2; v_gene: TRBV6-1; abundance: many; j_gene: TRBJ2-3
CDR3aa: CASTTGPLYGYTF; CDR3nt: TGTGCCAGCACAACAGGGCCGTTATATGGCTACACCTTC; d_gene: -; v_gene: TRBV5-4; abundance: -; j_gene: TRBJ1-2
CDR3aa: CASRDRGTMNTKAFF; CDR3nt: TGCGCCAGCAGGGACAGGGGCACTATGAACACTAAAGCTTTCTTT; d_gene: TRBD1; v_gene: TRBV10-2; abundance: -; j_gene: TRBJ1-1
CDR3aa: CASSQDRTGWETEAFF; CDR3nt: TGTGCCAGCAGCCAAGATCGGACAGGGTGGGAAACTGAAGCTTTCTTT; d_gene: TRBD1; v_gene: TRBV14; abundance: -; j_gene: TRBJ1-1
CDR3aa: CASSIARQGISEQYF; CDR3nt: TGTGCCAGTAGTATAGCTAGACAGGGGATCTCCGAGCAGTACTTC; d_gene: TRBD1; v_gene: TRBV19; abundance: -; j_gene: TRBJ2-7
CDR3aa: CASSQDTGRNIQYF; CDR3nt: TGCGCCAGCAGCCAAGATACAGGGAGGAACATTCAGTACTTC; d_gene: -; v_gene: TRBV4-3; abundance: -; j_gene: TRBJ2-4
CDR3aa: CASSLSGRVTYF; CDR3nt: TGTGCCAGCAGCCTCTCGGGGAGGGTGACGTACTTC; d_gene: TRBD2; v_gene: TRBV28; abundance: -; j_gene: TRBJ2-5
CDR3aa: CASSLASGFSGNTIYF; CDR3nt: TGTGCCAGCAGCTTAGCGTCAGGGTTCTCTGGAAACACCATATATTTT; d_gene: -; v_gene: TRBV7-8; abundance: -; j_gene: TRBJ1-3
CDR3aa: CASGEWNTEAFF; CDR3nt: TGTGCCAGCGGGGAGTGGAACACTGAAGCTTTCTTT; d_gene: -; v_gene: TRBV7-9; abundance: few; j_gene: TRBJ1-1
CDR3aa: CASSEWLGAIGETQYF; CDR3nt: TGTGCCAGCAGTGAATGGTTGGGGGCGATTGGAGAGACCCAGTACTTC; d_gene: -; v_gene: TRBV28; abundance: -; j_gene: TRBJ2-5
CDR3aa: CASRDGLAGANEQFF; CDR3nt: TGTGCCAGCAGAGACGGACTAGCGGGAGCCAATGAGCAGTTCTTC; d_gene: TRBD2; v_gene: TRBV2; abundance: -; j_gene: TRBJ2-1
CDR3aa: CASSVLPGTPMHEQYF; CDR3nt: TGTGCCAGCAGCGTACTCCCCGGGACCCCGATGCACGAGCAGTACTTC; d_gene: -; v_gene: TRBV7-3; abundance: -; j_gene: TRBJ2-7
CDR3aa: CATSRVSGLNQPQHF; CDR3nt: TGTGCCACCAGCAGAGTGTCAGGTCTCAATCAGCCCCAGCATTTT; d_gene: -; v_gene: TRBV15; abundance: -; j_gene: TRBJ1-5
CDR3aa: CASSPRGWREVLWGHNEQFF; CDR3nt: TGTGCCAGTAGTCCTAGGGGGTGGCGGGAGGTCCTTTGGGGACACAATGAGCAGTTCTTC; d_gene: TRBD2; v_gene: TRBV19; abundance: -; j_gene: TRBJ2-1
CDR3aa: CASSVQQRRQETQYF; CDR3nt: TGTGCCAGCAGTGTACAACAACGGCGGCAAGAGACCCAGTACTTC; d_gene: -; v_gene: TRBV6-6; abundance: -; j_gene: TRBJ2-5
CDR3aa: CAAGLAGGSDTQYF; CDR3nt: TGTGCCGCCGGACTAGCGGGAGGGTCGGATACGCAGTATTTT; d_gene: TRBD2; v_gene: TRBV30; abundance: -; j_gene: TRBJ2-3
CDR3aa: CASSRTGPVNTEAFF; CDR3nt: TGCGCCAGCAGCCGGACAGGGCCGGTGAACACTGAAGCTTTCTTT; d_gene: TRBD1; v_gene: TRBV5-1; abundance: many; j_gene: TRBJ1-1
CDR3aa: CASSLVGAETQYF; CDR3nt: TGTGCCAGCAGTTTAGTGGGGGCTGAGACCCAGTACTTC; d_gene: -; v_gene: TRBV27; abundance: -; j_gene: TRBJ2-5
CDR3aa: CATGTVNMNTEAFF; CDR3nt: TGTGCCACGGGGACAGTTAATATGAACACTGAAGCTTTCTTT; d_gene: TRBD1; v_gene: TRBV10-3; abundance: -; j_gene: TRBJ1-1
CDR3aa: CSVGPLGRGNTEAFF; CDR3nt: TGCAGCGTTGGACCCCTAGGGAGGGGAAACACTGAAGCTTTCTTT; d_gene: -; v_gene: TRBV29-1; abundance: -; j_gene: TRBJ1-1
CDR3aa: CAWSEYSNQPQHF; CDR3nt: TGTGCCTGGAGCGAATATAGCAATCAGCCCCAGCATTTT; d_gene: -; v_gene: TRBV30; abundance: -; j_gene: TRBJ1-5
CDR3aa: CSVAPGQSYEQYF; CDR3nt: TGCAGCGTTGCCCCGGGACAGTCCTACGAGCAGTACTTC; d_gene: TRBD1; v_gene: TRBV29-1; abundance: -; j_gene: TRBJ2-7
CDR3aa: CAWTKGGATEAFF; CDR3nt: TGTGCCTGGACAAAGGGTGGAGCCACTGAAGCTTTCTTT; d_gene: -; v_gene: TRBV30; abundance: -; j_gene: TRBJ1-1
CDR3aa: CASSHSGDEKLFF; CDR3nt: TGTGCCAGCAGCCACTCAGGTGATGAAAAACTGTTTTTT; d_gene: -; v_gene: TRBV5-6; abundance: -; j_gene: TRBJ1-4
CDR3aa: CASSLLPGPNYEQYF; CDR3nt: TGTGCCAGCAGCTTACTCCCAGGGCCAAACTACGAGCAGTACTTC; d_gene: -; v_gene: TRBV7-2; abundance: -; j_gene: TRBJ2-7